One sample yielded the 6 T cell receptor beta chains listed below, sequenced in a study of T cell repertoires in cytomegalovirus infection. Their specific antigens are unknown. TCRdb redid the calling of the reads with MiXCR, one entry per CDR3 protein. Among 900,000 to 950,000 distinct CDR3 sequences, approximately 31% were seen once, and the ten largest hold over 10%. This sample comprised cultured CD8+ T cells from PBMCs, obtained from culture after CMV antigen stimulation. The receptors come from a human donor in good health (CMV status not recorded). Some clones in this sample may be carry-over from other donors' samples.

The chain combines TRBV7-2 with TRBJ2-4, with a tentative D call TRBD2 (6 bases). CDR1 SGHTA and CDR2 FQGNSA come from the germline V gene. Trimming shortened V by 5 bases and J by 4 bases, and 18 bases separated the two germline ends. This CDR3 is built from 16 residues. CDR3 in amino acids: CASSPLARQKKNIQYF. CDR3 nucleotide sequence: TGTGCCAGCAGCCCCCTAGCGAGACAGAAAAAAAACATTCAGTACTTC.

This clonotype was found a few times. The chain links TRBV6-5 to TRBJ2-3, with D maybe TRBD2 (6 bases). The V end lost 2 bases, the J end lost 5 bases, and 17 bases lay between the germline ends. The germline V gene has CDR1 MNHEY and CDR2 SVGAGI. The CDR3 has 16 amino acids. CDR3 coding DNA: TGTGCCAGCAGTTACGGAACTGGCGGGGCCCAAGATACGCAGTATTTT. This sequence encodes CASSYGTGGAQDTQYF.

The rearrangement joins TRBV27 to TRBJ2-3, with D possibly matching TRBD1 (6 bases). The V gene lost 3 bases and the J gene lost 2 bases, with 15 bases spanning the gap. The CDR3 spans 16 residues. Germline V lookup: CDR1 MNHEY, CDR2 SMNVEV (reference sequence). Here the CDR3 reads CASSLLPGTTTDTQYF. Written as DNA, the CDR3 is TGTGCCAGCAGTTTGCTCCCGGGGACAACCACAGATACGCAGTATTTT.

V and J are TRBV11-2 and TRBJ2-4, with 9 bases lining up with TRBD2. Germline CDR1 is SGHAT and CDR2 is FQNNGV. This CDR3 comprises 15 residues. V was pared by 0 bases and J by 4 bases, with 1 base of the junction left unmatched. The DNA of the CDR3 is TGTGCCAGCAGCTTAGATAGCGGGGGAAAAAACATTCAGTACTTC. Its protein product is CASSLDSGGKNIQYF.

The gene calls are TRBV6-2 or TRBV6-3 and TRBJ2-5, with 10 bases identical to TRBD2. This CDR3 is 16 amino acids long. Germline CDR1 is MNHEY and CDR2 is SVGEGT. The junction had 7 bases not matched to a gene; V was cut back by 6 bases and J by 0 bases. CDR3 loop: CASSSTSGDDQETQYF. The CDR3 DNA is TGTGCCAGCAGCTCTACTAGCGGGGACGACCAAGAGACCCAGTACTTC.

This clonotype was recorded a few times. This chain uses TRBV5-6 with TRBJ2-3; D is possibly TRBD1 or TRBD2 (5 bases each). V was trimmed by 7 bases and J by 4 bases, leaving 28 bases between them. This CDR3 contains 18 residues. From germline, CDR1 is SGHDT and CDR2 YYEEEE. For the CDR3, the DNA is TGTGCCAGCGGATTCCGGGACGCCATGCCGACAGTAGCAGATACGCAGTATTTT. Protein sequence: CASGFRDAMPTVADTQYF.